These T cell receptor beta chains were read from a single sample in a study of identical twins. TCRdb reprocessed the 5' RACE reads via MiXCR and lists one record per CDR3 protein. The sample contains around 200,000 distinct CDR3 sequences, 9.4% of which appear only once. The sequenced sample consisted of memory (CD45RO+) T cells sorted from blood. The receptor source for this set is a woman aged 18 to 35 in good health. The CDR3 runs from the conserved cysteine through the conserved F or W. Fields, in order: V gene, D gene, clone size, J gene, CDR3 DNA, CDR3 protein. A D gene is named only where the DNA matches it firmly. Clone sizes are given selectively: once, few, many, or a class where the clone is expanded.

V: TRBV12-3/TRBV12-4; D: NA; size: NA; J: TRBJ2-7; DNA: TGTGCCAGCAGAAGACGGACAGAAAGCTACGAGCAGTACTTC; CDR3: CASRRRTESYEQYF
V: TRBV5-5; D: TRBD2; size: NA; J: TRBJ2-3; DNA: TGTGCCAGCAGCTTGATCCTAGCGGTGGTCACAGATACGCAGTATTTT; CDR3: CASSLILAVVTDTQYF
V: TRBV7-2; D: NA; size: many; J: TRBJ2-5; DNA: TGTGCCAGCAGCTTAGTTAGAGAGACCCAGTACTTC; CDR3: CASSLVRETQYF
V: TRBV20-1; D: TRBD2; size: NA; J: TRBJ2-3; DNA: TGCAGTGCTCGTAGCGGGGGGGCAGCAGATACGCAGTATTTT; CDR3: CSARSGGAADTQYF
V: TRBV20-1; D: TRBD2; size: few; J: TRBJ2-3; DNA: TGCAGTGCCCGACGGGGGGTAGACGGGGATACGCAGTATTTT; CDR3: CSARRGVDGDTQYF
V: TRBV27; D: NA; size: many; J: TRBJ2-5; DNA: TGTGCCAGCAGTCGCCGGGGGCAGAAAGAGACCCAGTACTTC; CDR3: CASSRRGQKETQYF
V: TRBV6-2/TRBV6-3; D: TRBD1; size: many; J: TRBJ2-5; DNA: TGTGCCAGCAGTCAAAGATTCCTCTGGGGACAGGGGGCCGAAGAGACCCAGTACTTC; CDR3: CASSQRFLWGQGAEETQYF
V: TRBV20-1; D: NA; size: many; J: TRBJ2-7; DNA: TGCAGTGCTACCCCACGGAGCTCCTACGAGCAGTACTTC; CDR3: CSATPRSSYEQYF
V: TRBV11-3; D: NA; size: few; J: TRBJ2-3; DNA: TGTGCCAGCAGCTTATATGGACTCAACACAGATACGCAGTATTTT; CDR3: CASSLYGLNTDTQYF
V: TRBV11-2; D: NA; size: few; J: TRBJ2-1; DNA: TGTGCCAGCAGCTTCTTTATCGGTGAGCAGTTCTTC; CDR3: CASSFFIGEQFF
V: TRBV20-1; D: NA; size: NA; J: TRBJ2-1; DNA: TGCAGTGCCGTGGGGGGCCCCTACAATGAGCAGTTCTTC; CDR3: CSAVGGPYNEQFF
V: TRBV14; D: NA; size: many; J: TRBJ1-1; DNA: TGTGCCAGCAGCCAGAGGACGGTTAACACTGAAGCTTTCTTT; CDR3: CASSQRTVNTEAFF